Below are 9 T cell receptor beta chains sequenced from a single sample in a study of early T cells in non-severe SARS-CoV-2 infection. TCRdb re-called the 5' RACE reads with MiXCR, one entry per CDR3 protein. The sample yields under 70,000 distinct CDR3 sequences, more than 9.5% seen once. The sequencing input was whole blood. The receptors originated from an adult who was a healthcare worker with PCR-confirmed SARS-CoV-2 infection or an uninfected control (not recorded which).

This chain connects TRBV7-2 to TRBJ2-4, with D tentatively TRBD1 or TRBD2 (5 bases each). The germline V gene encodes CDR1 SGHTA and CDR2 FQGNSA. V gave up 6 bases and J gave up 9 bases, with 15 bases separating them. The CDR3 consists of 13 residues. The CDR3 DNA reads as TGTGCCAGCAGTCTTAAGGGGAGCGGCATTCAGTACTTC. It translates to CASSLKGSGIQYF. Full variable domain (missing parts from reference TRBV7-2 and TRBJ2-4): GAGVSQSPSNKVTEKGKDVELRCDPISGHTALYWYRQSLGQGLEFLIYFQGNSAPDKSGLPSDRFSAERTGGSVSTLTIQRTQQEDSAVYLCASSLKGSGIQYFGAGTRLSVL.

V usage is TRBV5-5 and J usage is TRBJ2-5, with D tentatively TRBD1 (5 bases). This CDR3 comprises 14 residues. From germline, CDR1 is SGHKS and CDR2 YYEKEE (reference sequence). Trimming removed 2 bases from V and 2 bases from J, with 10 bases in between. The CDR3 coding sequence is TGTGCCAGCAGCTTAGTTAAGGGGCAAGAGACCCAGTACTTC. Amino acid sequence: CASSLVKGQETQYF.

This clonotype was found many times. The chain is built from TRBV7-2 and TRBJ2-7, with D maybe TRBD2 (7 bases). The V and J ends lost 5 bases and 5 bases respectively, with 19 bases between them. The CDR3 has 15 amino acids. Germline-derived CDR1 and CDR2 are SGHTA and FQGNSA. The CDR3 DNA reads TGTGCCAGCAGCCGTGGGGGGGCCAGAGGTAACGAGCAGTACTTC. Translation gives CASSRGGARGNEQYF.

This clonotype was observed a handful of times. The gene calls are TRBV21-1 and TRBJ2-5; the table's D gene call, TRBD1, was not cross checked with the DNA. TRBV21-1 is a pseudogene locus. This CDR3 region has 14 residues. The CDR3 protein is CASSITGPEETQYF. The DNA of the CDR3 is TGTGCCAGCAGCATTACAGGGCCAGAAGAGACCCAGTACTTC.

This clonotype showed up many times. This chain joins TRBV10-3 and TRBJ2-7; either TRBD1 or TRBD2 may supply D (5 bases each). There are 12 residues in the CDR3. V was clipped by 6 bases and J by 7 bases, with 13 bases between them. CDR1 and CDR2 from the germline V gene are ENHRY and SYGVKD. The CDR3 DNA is TGTGCCATCAGGGGGGAGCGTCGAGAGCAGTACTTC. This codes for CAIRGERREQYF.

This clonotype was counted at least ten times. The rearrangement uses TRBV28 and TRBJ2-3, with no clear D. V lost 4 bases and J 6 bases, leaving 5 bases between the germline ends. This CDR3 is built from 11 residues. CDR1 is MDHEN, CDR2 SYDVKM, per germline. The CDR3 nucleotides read TGTGCCAGCAGTTATGGGGATACGCAGTATTTT. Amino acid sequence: CASSYGDTQYF.

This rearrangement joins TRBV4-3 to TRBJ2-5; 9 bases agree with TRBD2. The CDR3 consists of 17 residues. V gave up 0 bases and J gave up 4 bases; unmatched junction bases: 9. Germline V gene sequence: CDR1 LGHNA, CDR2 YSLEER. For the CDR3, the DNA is TGCGCCAGCAGCCAAGATAGGCTAGCGGGATTGTCAGAGACCCAGTACTTC. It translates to CASSQDRLAGLSETQYF.

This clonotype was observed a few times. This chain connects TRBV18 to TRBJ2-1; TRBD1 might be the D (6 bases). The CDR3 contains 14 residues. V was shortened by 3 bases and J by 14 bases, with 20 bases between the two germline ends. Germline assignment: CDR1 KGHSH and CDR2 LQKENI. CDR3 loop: CASSPDARGRLKFF. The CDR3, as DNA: TGTGCCAGCTCACCGGACGCCAGGGGCCGGTTAAAGTTCTTC.

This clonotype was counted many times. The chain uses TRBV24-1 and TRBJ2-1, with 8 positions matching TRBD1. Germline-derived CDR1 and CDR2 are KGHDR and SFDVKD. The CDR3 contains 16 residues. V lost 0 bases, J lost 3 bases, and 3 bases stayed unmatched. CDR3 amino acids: CATSDLGQGGYNEQFF. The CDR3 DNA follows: TGTGCCACCAGTGATTTGGGACAGGGCGGCTACAATGAGCAGTTCTTC.